The present T cell receptor beta chain was sequenced within a study of T cells after yellow fever vaccination. TCRdb processed the 5' RACE reads anew with MiXCR; each CDR3 protein has one entry. The sample lists 150,000 or so distinct CDR3 sequences, about a tenth seen once, with around 40% in the top ten. Germline V gene sequence: CDR1 SGDLS, CDR2 YYNGEE. The CDR3 loop spans 17 amino acids. V dropped 3 bases and J dropped 2 bases, with 17 bases sitting between them. This clonotype was seen more than once but under ten times. The clonotype comes from a man aged 18-30 years who received the YFV17D yellow fever vaccine. The V gene is TRBV9, the J gene TRBJ1-4; D is possibly TRBD1 (5 bases). Sequenced material: CD8+ T cells sorted from PBMCs, taken 45 days after the yellow fever booster vaccination. CDR3 protein: CASSAEENRFTNEKLFF. The CDR3 nucleotides read TGTGCCAGCAGCGCTGAAGAGAACAGGTTTACTAATGAAAAACTGTTTTTT. The whole variable domain, filled in from reference TRBV9 and TRBJ1-4, reads DSGVTQTPKHLITATGQRVTLRCSPRSGDLSVYWYQQSLDQGLQFLIQYYNGEERAKGNILERFSAQQFPDLHSELNLSSLELGDSALYFCASSAEENRFTNEKLFFGSGTQLSVL.